These 24 T cell receptor beta chains were all obtained from the same sample, sequenced in a study of blood T cell repertoires in COVID-19. Assay: immunoSEQ multiplex PCR; the TCRdb copy retains only in-frame clones and omits some. The profile covers roughly 120,000 clones, with less than 85% appearing a single time and approximately 4.2% taken by the ten largest. Sequences were obtained from peripheral blood. The receptors shown here come from a human donor in a cohort sampled during active or convalescent COVID-19.

This chain uses TRBV20-1 with TRBJ2-1; 7 bases agree with TRBD1. Trimming took 3 bases from V and 6 from J; bases not matched to a gene: 2. The CDR3 has 12 residues. Germline V gene sequence: CDR1 DFQATT, CDR2 SNEGSKA (reference sequence). The CDR3 nucleotides are TGCAGTGCTAGTCGGGACAGCAATGAGCAGTTCTTC. This gives the protein CSASRDSNEQFF.

The chain recombines TRBV25-1 with TRBJ1-5, with 8 bases identical to TRBD1. The J segment lost 8 bases and the V segment lost 9 bases, leaving 9 bases of the junction unmatched. This CDR3 spans 13 amino acids. Germline assignment: CDR1 MGHDK and CDR2 SYGVNS. The DNA for the CDR3 is TGTGCCAGTAACCGACCAGGGGGCGAGCCCCAGCATTTT. As protein: CASNRPGGEPQHF.

The rearrangement links TRBV19 to TRBJ1-5; the D is unclear. From germline, CDR1 is LNHDA and CDR2 SQIVND (reference sequence). V was trimmed by 3 bases and J by 6 bases, leaving 6 bases between them. This CDR3 has 12 residues. The CDR3 DNA reads TGTGCCAGTAGTATTGTGAGTCAGCCCCAGCATTTT. Its translation: CASSIVSQPQHF. The whole variable domain, filled in from reference TRBV19 and TRBJ1-5, reads DGGITQSPKYLFRKEGQNVTLSCEQNLNHDAMYWYRQDPGQGLRLIYYSQIVNDFQKGDIAEGYSVSREKKESFPLTVTSAQKNPTAFYLCASSIVSQPQHFGDGTRLSIL.

This clone was counted only a few times. The V gene is TRBV6-1, the J gene TRBJ2-7; the D is unclear. CDR3 length: 13 amino acids. Trimming shortened V by 2 bases and J by 6 bases, and 11 bases separated the two germline ends. Germline V gene lookup returns CDR1 MNHNS and CDR2 SASEGT. The CDR3 DNA is TGTGCCAGCAGTGAAACGTTCAGTCTCGAGCAGTACTTC. This gives the protein CASSETFSLEQYF.

The chain has TRBV2 and TRBJ1-1; the match to TRBD1 covers 10 bases. J was trimmed by 5 bases and V by 6 bases; bases with no gene match: 9. The CDR3 is 15 amino acids. Per germline, CDR1 SNHLY and CDR2 FYNNEI. The CDR3 DNA reads as TGTGCCAGCAGCTCCGGAGGGACAGGGGATACTGAAGCTTTCTTT. The encoded protein is CASSSGGTGDTEAFF. Full variable domain (rest looked up from reference TRBV2 and TRBJ1-1): EPEVTQTPSHQVTQMGQEVILRCVPISNHLYFYWYRQILGQKVEFLVSFYNNEISEKSEIFDDQFSVERPDGSNFTLKIRSTKLEDSAMYFCASSSGGTGDTEAFFGQGTRLTVV.

The genes are TRBV18 and TRBJ1-1; a possible D gene is TRBD1 (6 bases). Germline lookup yields CDR1 KGHSH and CDR2 LQKENI. This CDR3 comprises 12 residues. Between the trimmed V and J ends, which lost 4 bases and 3 bases, there was a span of 6 bases. In DNA form, the CDR3 reads TGTGCCAGCTCACGACAGGACACTGAAGCTTTCTTT. Protein sequence: CASSRQDTEAFF. The complete variable domain, with remaining parts taken from reference TRBV18 and TRBJ1-1, reads NAGVMQNPRHLVRRRGQEARLRCSPMKGHSHVYWYRQLPEEGLKFMVYLQKENIIDESGMPKERFSAEFPKEGPSILRIQQVVRGDSAAYFCASSRQDTEAFFGQGTRLTVV.

The chain joins TRBV27 to TRBJ2-7; TRBD1 aligns across 11 bases. The CDR3 is 16 amino acids. J was trimmed by 3 bases and V by 1 base; bases with no gene match: 5. Per the germline V gene, CDR1 is MNHEY and CDR2 is SMNVEV (reference sequence). CDR3 region: CASSLFLGTGGYEQYF. CDR3 sequence (DNA): TGTGCCAGCAGTTTATTCCTCGGGACAGGGGGCTACGAGCAGTACTTC.

The chain employs TRBV6-2 or TRBV6-3 and TRBJ1-5; no clear D. V dropped 2 bases and J dropped 3 bases, with 8 bases sitting between them. The germline gives CDR1 MNHEY, CDR2 SVGEGT. This CDR3 has 14 residues. Here the CDR3 reads CASSYIGNNQPQHF. The DNA for the CDR3 is TGTGCCAGCAGTTACATTGGCAACAATCAGCCCCAGCATTTT.

This clone was observed a handful of times. The chain carries TRBV19 and TRBJ2-2; the match to TRBD1 covers 11 bases. The ends lost 0 bases at V and 7 bases at J; junction bases unmatched: 4. There are 16 residues in the CDR3. Germline CDR1 reads LNHDA; CDR2 reads SQIVND (reference sequence). CDR3 DNA: TGTGCCAGTAGTATAGATTGGGACAGGGGGTTCGGGGAGCTGTTTTTT. As protein: CASSIDWDRGFGELFF.

This clone has only one observation. V gene TRBV7-6 combines with J gene TRBJ2-7, with 10 bases lining up with TRBD2. V shed 3 bases and J 3 bases; nucleotides not matched to a gene: 5. Germline CDR1 SGHVS, CDR2 FNYEAQ. The CDR3 sequence is 15 residues long. The CDR3 sequence: CASSFRLAGDYEQYF. The DNA of the CDR3 is TGTGCCAGCAGCTTCCGGCTAGCGGGAGACTACGAGCAGTACTTC.

The chain couples TRBV18 to TRBJ2-7; 7 nucleotides match TRBD1. Germline V gene lookup returns CDR1 KGHSH and CDR2 LQKENI. Trimming cost V 4 bases and J 5 bases; bases outside gene matches: 5. The CDR3 has 13 amino acids. CDR3 in DNA: TGTGCCAGCTCACACACAGGGGCCCACGAGCAGTACTTC. Protein product: CASSHTGAHEQYF.

This clone has just a few counts. The V gene is TRBV10-1, the J gene TRBJ2-2, with no clear D. The germline CDR1 and CDR2 sequences are WNHNN and SYGVQD (reference sequence). The CDR3 length is 12 residues. V gave up 4 bases and J gave up 3 bases, with 3 bases separating them. CDR3 bases: TGCGCCAGCAGTGCCTACACCGGGGAGCTGTTTTTT. It yields the protein CASSAYTGELFF.

This clone came up a few times. This rearrangement joins TRBV9 to TRBJ2-4; TRBD1 matches at 11 bases. V shed 4 bases, J shed 7 bases, and the junction held 4 bases outside the gene matches. Germline-derived CDR1 and CDR2 are SGDLS and YYNGEE. The CDR3 is 14 amino acids. The CDR3 reads CASSPWTGGNIQYF. For the CDR3, the DNA is TGTGCCAGCAGCCCCTGGACAGGGGGCAACATTCAGTACTTC.

The chain carries TRBV5-1 and TRBJ2-1, with D possibly TRBD2 on 5 matching bases. Between the trimmed V and J ends, which lost 4 bases and 0 bases, there was a span of 14 bases. CDR3 length equals 16 residues. From germline, CDR1 is SGHRS and CDR2 YFSETQ. CDR3 nucleotides: TGCGCCAGCAGCCTTGGACTTCATGGCTCCTACAATGAGCAGTTCTTC. The encoded protein is CASSLGLHGSYNEQFF. Full variable domain (outside the CDR3, taken from reference TRBV5-1 and TRBJ2-1): KAGVTQTPRYLIKTRGQQVTLSCSPISGHRSVSWYQQTPGQGLQFLFEYFSETQRNKGNFPGRFSGRQFSNSRSEMNVSTLELGDSALYLCASSLGLHGSYNEQFFGPGTRLTVL.

The CDR3 DNA is TGTGCCAGTCACCTCTCTCGGGATGTCTCTGAAGCTTTCTTT. Translation: CASHLSRDVSEAFF. The chain couples TRBV19 to TRBJ1-1; D not certain. The CDR3 loop spans 14 amino acids. Germline CDR1 and CDR2: LNHDA and SQIVND (reference sequence). V dropped 8 bases and J dropped 6 bases, with 19 bases sitting between them.

The J gene is TRBJ2-1, the V gene TRBV7-2, with TRBD1 identical over 9 bases. The V gene end was trimmed by 3 bases and the J gene end by 8 bases; junction bases not matched to a gene: 5. The CDR3 length is 14 residues. Per germline, CDR1 SGHTA and CDR2 FQGNSA. The CDR3 DNA sequence: TGTGCCAGCAGCTTTTGGACAGGGGTCCATGAGCAGTTCTTC. It specifies CASSFWTGVHEQFF. The entire variable domain, with the rest obtained from reference TRBV7-2 and TRBJ2-1, is as follows: GAGVSQSPSNKVTEKGKDVELRCDPISGHTALYWYRQSLGQGLEFLIYFQGNSAPDKSGLPSDRFSAERTGGSVSTLTIQRTQQEDSAVYLCASSFWTGVHEQFFGPGTRLTVL.

This clone has more than one count but fewer than ten. The chain employs TRBV4-1 and TRBJ2-7, with D perhaps TRBD1 (6 bases). Trimming pared 0 bases from V and 3 bases from J, leaving 12 bases between. The CDR3 totals 15 residues. Germline V CDR1 and CDR2: MGHRA, YSYEKL. In DNA, the CDR3 is TGCGCCAGCAGCCAAGAGGACAGCCCCTACTACGAGCAGTACTTC. Protein sequence: CASSQEDSPYYEQYF.

This clone was detected once. V is TRBV25-1 and J is TRBJ2-1; tentatively, D is TRBD2 (5 bases). Trimming shortened V by 5 bases and J by 7 bases, and 12 bases separated the two germline ends. CDR1 and CDR2 from the germline V gene are MGHDK and SYGVNS. The CDR3 loop spans 13 amino acids. The CDR3 spells CASSPPRGNEQFF. The CDR3 nucleotides read TGTGCCAGCAGTCCCCCACGGGGAAATGAGCAGTTCTTC.

This clone was counted a single time. This chain connects TRBV21-1 to TRBJ1-4; TRBD1, the D gene given by the table, was not confirmed from the DNA. TRBV21-1 is marked as a pseudogene. There are 13 residues in the CDR3. CDR3 DNA: TGTGCCAGCAGCAAAGAATCAGGCGAAAAACTGTTTTTT. It translates to CASSKESGEKLFF.

The chain combines TRBV7-7 with TRBJ2-6; 11 bases map to TRBD1. CDR3 length: 19 residues. Germline lookup yields CDR1 SSHAT and CDR2 FNYEAQ (reference sequence). V was pared by 7 bases and J by 4 bases, with 15 bases of the junction left unmatched. This CDR3 is CASTKGLGQGGPGANVLTF. The CDR3 DNA is TGTGCCAGCACCAAGGGGCTGGGACAGGGGGGGCCCGGGGCCAACGTCCTGACTTTC.

V gene TRBV29-1 combines with J gene TRBJ2-3; D is unclear. Per the germline V gene, CDR1 is SQVTM and CDR2 is ANQGSEA. The CDR3 runs to 15 residues. The CDR3 sequence is CSTNPLSLSTDTQYF. Here the CDR3 DNA reads TGCAGTACTAATCCCCTGTCCCTTAGCACAGATACGCAGTATTTT.

The chain is built from TRBV9 and TRBJ1-1, with D uncertain. Looked up from germline, CDR1 is SGDLS and CDR2 is YYNGEE. V was pared by 0 bases and J by 1 base, with 7 bases between. This CDR3 has 14 amino acids. CDR3 in DNA: TGTGCCAGCAGCGTAGGAGGAAGGAACACTGAAGCTTTCTTT. This codes for CASSVGGRNTEAFF. Drawing the rest from reference TRBV9 and TRBJ1-1, the complete variable domain is DSGVTQTPKHLITATGQRVTLRCSPRSGDLSVYWYQQSLDQGLQFLIQYYNGEERAKGNILERFSAQQFPDLHSELNLSSLELGDSALYFCASSVGGRNTEAFFGQGTRLTVV.

The chain couples TRBV3-1 (or the pseudogene TRBV3-2) to TRBJ2-6; D unresolved. Per germline, CDR1 LGHDT and CDR2 YNNKEL (reference sequence). V shed 3 bases and J shed 4 bases, with 10 bases lying between them. The length of the CDR3 is 15 residues. The CDR3 protein is CASSHRPSGANVLTF. The CDR3 nucleotides read TGTGCCAGCAGCCACAGGCCCTCCGGGGCCAACGTCCTGACTTTC.

The chain has TRBV6-5 and TRBJ1-1, with D possibly being TRBD1 (5 bases). There are 15 residues in the CDR3. Germline CDR1 and CDR2: MNHEY and SVGAGI. V was clipped by 2 bases and J by 5 bases, with 15 bases between them. CDR3: CASSYGQRGETEAFF. The CDR3 DNA sequence: TGTGCCAGCAGTTACGGGCAGCGGGGGGAGACTGAAGCTTTCTTT.